Below are 19 T cell receptor beta chains sequenced from a single sample in a study of blood T cell repertoires in COVID-19. Produced via immunoSEQ multiplex PCR; TCRdb's table is partial and in-frame only. Found here are roughly 320,000 clones, more than 85% of them singletons; the top ten hold 1% to 1.5%. The sample comprised peripheral blood. The receptors here all came from a man between 65 and 85 years old with acute or convalescent COVID-19.

The rearrangement joins TRBV4-3 to TRBJ2-5, with a tentative D call TRBD1 (7 bases). The CDR3 is made up of 15 amino acids. Trimming removed 4 bases at V and 9 bases at J, with 21 bases between. Germline V gene data show CDR1 as LGHNA and CDR2 as YSLEER. In DNA, the CDR3 is TGCGCCAGCAGCCCGAAGCAGCCCCCCAGGGGGGCCCAGTACTTC. Its protein product is CASSPKQPPRGAQYF.

The chain carries TRBV5-8 and TRBJ1-2; D possibly corresponds to TRBD1 (5 bases). Per the germline V gene, CDR1 is SGHTS and CDR2 is YDEGEE. The CDR3 is 13 residues long. Deletions cut 4 bases from V and 2 bases from J, with 9 bases between. The chain's CDR3 is CASSRDRNYGYTF. The CDR3 bases are TGTGCCAGCAGCCGCGACAGAAACTATGGCTACACCTTC.

This clone was detected once. The V call is TRBV27, the J call TRBJ1-2; D uncertain. Deletions cut 6 bases from V and 5 bases from J, with 13 bases between. The CDR3 has 13 residues. Germline lookup yields CDR1 MNHEY and CDR2 SMNVEV (reference sequence). The CDR3 reads CASRAAGFYGYTF. The CDR3 region has the DNA TGTGCCAGCAGGGCAGCGGGGTTTTATGGCTACACCTTC.

Only one count was recorded for this clone. The rearrangement links TRBV6-6 to TRBJ2-1; TRBD2 is a possible D gene (5 bases). CDR3 size: 17 residues. V gave up 5 bases and J gave up 1 base, with 18 bases separating them. Germline V gene data show CDR1 as MNHNY and CDR2 as SVGAGI (reference sequence). The CDR3 here is CASSPTLLVQSYNEQFF. DNA for the CDR3: TGTGCCAGCAGTCCGACATTACTAGTTCAGTCCTACAATGAGCAGTTCTTC.

The J gene is TRBJ1-1, the V gene TRBV6-6, with a tentative D call TRBD1 (5 bases). Looked up from germline, CDR1 is MNHNY and CDR2 is SVGAGI (reference sequence). The V end lost 0 bases, the J end lost 5 bases, and 10 bases lay between the germline ends. There are 14 residues in the CDR3. The CDR3 spells CASSYSWGGTEAFF. CDR3 DNA sequence: TGTGCCAGCAGTTACTCTTGGGGGGGTACTGAAGCTTTCTTT.

This sequence joins TRBV6-1 and TRBJ2-2, with 8 bases lining up with TRBD2. With 3 bases clipped from V and 4 bases from J, the junction kept 10 bases outside the gene matches. The CDR3 contains 17 residues. The V gene's germline CDR1 is MNHNS and CDR2 SASEGT. The CDR3 nucleotides are TGTGCCAGCAGTGAGGTGGCGGGGGGCGGGAGCACCGGGGAGCTGTTTTTT. Amino acid sequence: CASSEVAGGGSTGELFF.

V is TRBV6-6 and J is TRBJ1-2, with no clear D. The CDR3 covers 14 residues. Germline V gene lookup returns CDR1 MNHNY and CDR2 SVGAGI (reference sequence). The ends were cut back, 0 bases at V and 7 bases at J, with 12 bases in the middle. The CDR3 reads CASSYSNPPSGYTF. The DNA for the CDR3 is TGTGCCAGCAGTTACTCGAACCCACCGAGTGGCTACACCTTC.

This chain links TRBV5-4 with TRBJ1-3, with D possibly matching TRBD1 (6 bases). Trimming removed 0 bases at V and 4 bases at J, with 11 bases between. This CDR3 is built from 15 residues. Per the germline V gene, CDR1 is SGHNT and CDR2 is YYREEE (reference sequence). CDR3 amino acids: CASSLDRVIGNTIYF. The CDR3 DNA follows: TGTGCCAGCAGCTTGGACAGGGTAATCGGAAACACCATATATTTT. Filled out from reference TRBV5-4 and TRBJ1-3, the complete variable domain reads ETGVTQSPTHLIKTRGQQVTLRCSSQSGHNTVSWYQQALGQGPQFIFQYYREEENGRGNFPPRFSGLQFPNYSSELNVNALELDDSALYLCASSLDRVIGNTIYFGEGSWLTVV.

This clone occurred once. The rearrangement joins TRBV28 to TRBJ2-5; TRBD1 agrees at 9 bases. This CDR3 is built from 15 residues. Germline V gives CDR1 MDHEN, CDR2 SYDVKM. J lost 4 bases, V lost 5 bases, and 8 bases had no gene match. CDR3 coding DNA: TGTGCCAGCAGTAACACAGGGGGCGGGCGAGAGACCCAGTACTTC. Translating gives CASSNTGGGRETQYF.

V is TRBV9 and J is TRBJ2-6; no definite D call. CDR3 length equals 15 residues. Trimming shortened V by 2 bases and J by 0 bases, and 6 bases separated the two germline ends. Germline V gene sequence: CDR1 SGDLS, CDR2 YYNGEE. CDR3 coding DNA: TGTGCCAGCAGCGTCCAGTCCTCTGGGGCCAACGTCCTGACTTTC. Its translation is CASSVQSSGANVLTF.

The rearrangement joins TRBV24-1 to TRBJ2-5; 9 nucleotides match TRBD1. The trim removed 11 bases at V and 5 bases at J, leaving 11 bases unmatched. In germline, CDR1 is KGHDR, CDR2 SFDVKD. The CDR3 contains 14 residues. CDR3 nucleotides: TGTGCCATAACAGGGGGCGGAAAAGATGAGACCCAGTACTTC. Amino acid sequence: CAITGGGKDETQYF.

The rearrangement links TRBV7-2 to TRBJ2-3, with 9 bases fitting TRBD2. Germline V gene lookup returns CDR1 SGHTA and CDR2 FQGNSA. After removal of 5 bases from V and 2 bases from J, the junction contained 8 bases not matched to a gene. The CDR3 runs 16 residues. The CDR3 nucleotides read TGTGCCAGCAGCCGCGGGACTAGCAGATACACAGATACGCAGTATTTT. This gives the protein CASSRGTSRYTDTQYF.

The chain combines TRBV10-3 with TRBJ1-1; D is unclear. V was clipped by 0 bases and J by 3 bases, with 8 bases between them. The CDR3 contains 14 residues. Germline V gene data show CDR1 as ENHRY and CDR2 as SYGVKD. In nucleotides, the CDR3 is TGTGCCATCAGTGAGTCGTGGAGGGACACTGAAGCTTTCTTT. Amino acids: CAISESWRDTEAFF.

The gene calls are TRBV4-3 and TRBJ2-2; possibly TRBD2 for D (5 bases). The V and J ends lost 0 bases and 7 bases respectively, with 9 bases between them. CDR1 is LGHNA, CDR2 YSLEER, per germline. The CDR3 runs 14 residues. The CDR3 sequence: CASSQEPGFGELFF. The CDR3 nucleotides read TGCGCCAGCAGCCAAGAACCGGGGTTCGGGGAGCTGTTTTTT.

This rearrangement joins TRBV28 to TRBJ1-5; TRBD1 is a possible D gene (6 bases). Trimming removed 7 bases from V and 4 bases from J, with 20 bases in between. The CDR3 runs to 16 residues. Germline lookup yields CDR1 MDHEN and CDR2 SYDVKM. As DNA, the CDR3 is TGTGCCAGCACCTCCGGTGGGGGCTCCTTTAATCAGCCCCAGCATTTT. This translates into CASTSGGGSFNQPQHF.

This clone is a singleton in its sample. The chain carries TRBV21-1 and TRBJ1-2; the listed D gene, TRBD1, was not tested against the DNA. TRBV21-1 is listed as a pseudogene. This CDR3 has 13 residues. In nucleotides, the CDR3 is TGTGCCAGCAACAATCAGGGGGCTAAGGGCTACACCTTC. It yields the protein CASNNQGAKGYTF.

This chain links TRBV7-3 with TRBJ1-6; 7 bases align to TRBD1. Looked up from germline, CDR1 is SGHTA and CDR2 is FQGTGA. V lost 4 bases and J lost 6; bases outside the gene matches: 6. The CDR3 loop spans 15 amino acids. The DNA of the CDR3 is TGTGCCAGCAGCTCACAGGGGCAGGGTAATTCACCCCTCCACTTT. Its translation: CASSSQGQGNSPLHF.

The CDR3: CASGQAYGYTF. CDR3 nucleotides: TGTGCCAGCGGGCAGGCCTATGGCTACACCTTC. This chain uses TRBV27 with TRBJ1-2; D gene uncertain. The germline V gene encodes CDR1 MNHEY and CDR2 SMNVEV (reference sequence). The CDR3 runs to 11 residues. V was clipped by 8 bases and J by 4 bases, with 8 bases between them.

This sequence joins TRBV7-9 and TRBJ2-3; 9 positions agree with TRBD1. The CDR3 is 15 amino acids. Trimming took 5 bases from V and 4 from J; bases not matched to a gene: 7. Germline V CDR1 and CDR2: SEHNR, FQNEAQ (reference sequence). The CDR3 region is CASSPGQGMSDTQYF. DNA of the CDR3: TGTGCCAGCAGCCCCGGACAGGGGATGTCAGATACGCAGTATTTT.